Detailed here is one T cell receptor beta chain. Its antigen is not identified. The sample comes from a study of T-cell reconstitution after alpha-beta-depleted transplantation in children. Findings of the study overall: By one year post-transplant, T-cell counts and diversity largely arose from T cells that were newly produced. At day 60, the high TCRbeta diversity found in some patients originated from recipient T cells and thymic progenitors that had survived. Approximately two months post-transplant, alpha-beta T cells reportedly originated from several hundred expanded graft clones.

Preparation of the TCRbeta library involved a method that used unique molecular identifiers. Via MiXCR, TCRdb re-called the PCR reads, giving one row per CDR3 protein. Of approximately 500,000 distinct CDR3 sequences in the sample, more than 20% are singletons; the top ten hold less than 40%. In germline, CDR1 is DFQATT, CDR2 SNEGSKA (reference sequence). This CDR3 has 16 residues. Trimming took 0 bases from V and 4 from J; bases not matched to a gene: 10. This sample comprised PBMCs, obtained before TCRalphabeta/CD19-depleted stem cell transplant. This receptor was taken from a boy under two years old with Wiskott-Aldrich syndrome, due to receive a stem cell transplant. The chain carries TRBV20-1 and TRBJ2-7; 9 bases align to TRBD2. CDR3 loop: CSARDPFSGSIYEQYF. CDR3 sequence (DNA): TGCAGTGCTAGAGATCCGTTTAGCGGGAGTATATACGAGCAGTACTTC.